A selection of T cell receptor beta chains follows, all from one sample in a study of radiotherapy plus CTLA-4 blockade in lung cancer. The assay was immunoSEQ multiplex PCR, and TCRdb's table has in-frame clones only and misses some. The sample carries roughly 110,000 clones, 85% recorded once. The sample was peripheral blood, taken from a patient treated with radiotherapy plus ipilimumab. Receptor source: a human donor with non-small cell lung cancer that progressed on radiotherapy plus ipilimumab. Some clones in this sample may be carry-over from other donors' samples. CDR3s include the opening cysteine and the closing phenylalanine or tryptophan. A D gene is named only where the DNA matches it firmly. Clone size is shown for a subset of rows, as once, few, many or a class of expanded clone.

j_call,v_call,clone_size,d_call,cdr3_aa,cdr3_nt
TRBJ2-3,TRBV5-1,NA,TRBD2,CASSLLGLAGTDTQYF,TGCGCCAGCAGCTTGCTGGGACTAGCGGGCACAGATACGCAGTATTTT
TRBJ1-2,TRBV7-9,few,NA,CASSLGRDYGYTF,TGTGCCAGCAGCTTAGGCAGGGACTATGGCTACACCTTC
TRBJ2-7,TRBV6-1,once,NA,CASREDVRSSYEQYF,TGTGCCAGCAGAGAGGACGTAAGGAGCTCCTACGAGCAGTACTTC
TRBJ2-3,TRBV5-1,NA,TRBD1,CASSHGQGSDTQYF,TGCGCCAGCAGCCACGGACAGGGTTCAGATACGCAGTATTTT
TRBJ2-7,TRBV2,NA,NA,CASAGYNEQYF,TGTGCCAGCGCCGGCTATAACGAGCAGTACTTC
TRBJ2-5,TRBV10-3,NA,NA,CAISESRPQETQYF,TGTGCCATCAGTGAGTCACGACCTCAAGAGACCCAGTACTTC
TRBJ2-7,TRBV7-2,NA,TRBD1,CASSPRTGFSYEQYF,TGTGCCAGCAGCCCCCGGACAGGTTTCTCCTACGAGCAGTACTTC
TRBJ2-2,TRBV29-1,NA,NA,CSVDPAQGNTGELFF,TGCAGCGTTGATCCGGCACAGGGGAACACCGGGGAGCTGTTTTTT
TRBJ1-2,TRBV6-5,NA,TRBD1,CASSYRDSRGYTF,TGTGCCAGCAGTTACCGGGACAGTCGAGGCTACACCTTC
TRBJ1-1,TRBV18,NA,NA,CASSPHMNTEAFF,TGTGCCAGCTCACCACATATGAACACTGAAGCTTTCTTT
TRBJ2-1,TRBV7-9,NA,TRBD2,CASSPPGLAGRNEQFF,TGTGCCAGCAGCCCTCCAGGACTAGCGGGACGCAATGAGCAGTTCTTC
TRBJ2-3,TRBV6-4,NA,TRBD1,CASSDLDRGCKDTQYF,TGTGCCAGCAGTGACTTGGACAGGGGATGTAAAGATACGCAGTATTTT
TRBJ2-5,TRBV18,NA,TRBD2,CASSPLAGGETQYF,TGTGCCAGCTCCCCTCTAGCGGGGGGTGAGACCCAGTACTTC
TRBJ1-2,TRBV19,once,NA,CASSRDGENDYGYTF,TGTGCCAGCTCCCGGGACGGAGAAAATGACTATGGCTACACCTTC